This entry lists 13 T cell receptor beta chains sequenced from one sample in a study of shared clonotypes between healthy human individuals. Only in-frame clones appear in the TCRdb table, and some are missing; sequencing was by immunoSEQ multiplex PCR. Among approximately 1.5 million clones listed, just under 99% were seen once. Sequenced input: naive CD4+ T cells sorted from blood. Noted subset: CD45RA+ positively selected. These receptors came from a man between 25 and 39 years old in good health.

In its sample, this clone was seen a few times. The same CDR3 can be traced to other DNA sequences in this sample. The rearrangement uses TRBV7-9 and TRBJ2-3; unclear D gene. Germline V lookup: CDR1 SEHNR, CDR2 FQNEAQ (reference sequence). This CDR3 region has 11 residues. V was clipped by 4 bases and J by 2 bases, with 1 base between them. The CDR3 protein is CASSSTDTQYF. Here the CDR3 DNA reads TGTGCCAGCAGCTCCACAGATACGCAGTATTTT.

This rearrangement joins TRBV7-2 to TRBJ2-7, with D possibly being TRBD1 (5 bases). The CDR3 has 15 amino acids. Trimming took off 7 bases at V and 0 bases at J, with 16 bases between the two ends. CDR1 SGHTA and CDR2 FQGNSA come from the germline V gene. The CDR3 spells CASTIRADSSYEQYF. CDR3 nucleotide sequence: TGTGCCAGCACCATTCGGGCAGACAGCTCCTACGAGCAGTACTTC.

The chain joins TRBV28 to TRBJ2-4; 9 nucleotides line up with TRBD1. Looked up from germline, CDR1 is MDHEN and CDR2 is SYDVKM. Trimming took 5 bases from V and 8 from J; bases not matched to a gene: 10. CDR3 length equals 15 residues. CDR3 sequence reads: CASSPLDRGKDIQYF. CDR3 coding DNA: TGTGCCAGCAGTCCCCTGGACAGGGGAAAGGACATTCAGTACTTC.

The chain is built from TRBV7-2 and TRBJ2-3; TRBD2 is a possible D gene (6 bases). This CDR3 contains 17 residues. Germline-derived CDR1 and CDR2 are SGHTA and FQGNSA. V lost 5 bases, J lost 0 bases, and 18 bases lay in between. The CDR3 here is CASSITGTGTSTDTQYF. In DNA form, the CDR3 reads TGTGCCAGCAGCATTACCGGGACTGGAACTAGCACAGATACGCAGTATTTT. Supplemented by reference TRBV7-2 and TRBJ2-3, the full variable domain reads GAGVSQSPSNKVTEKGKDVELRCDPISGHTALYWYRQSLGQGLEFLIYFQGNSAPDKSGLPSDRFSAERTGGSVSTLTIQRTQQEDSAVYLCASSITGTGTSTDTQYFGPGTRLTVL.

This sequence joins TRBV28 and TRBJ2-7; 10 nucleotides agree with TRBD2. The CDR3 has 15 residues. V gave up 5 bases and J gave up 5 bases; unmatched junction bases: 9. Germline V gene sequence: CDR1 MDHEN, CDR2 SYDVKM. The CDR3 protein is CASSTLAGVRHEQYF. CDR3 DNA sequence: TGTGCCAGCAGTACTCTAGCGGGAGTGAGGCACGAGCAGTACTTC.

The J gene is TRBJ2-3, the V gene TRBV2; D is possibly TRBD2 (5 bases). The germline gives CDR1 SNHLY, CDR2 FYNNEI. The CDR3 extends over 16 amino acids. V lost 3 bases and J 0 bases, leaving 13 bases between the germline ends. The CDR3 here is CASSDREGISTDTQYF. As DNA, the CDR3 is TGTGCCAGCAGTGACCGGGAAGGAATAAGCACAGATACGCAGTATTTT.

CDR3 coding DNA: TGTGCCAGCAGTTACTCCCCCTCAGTATCCTACGAGCAGTACTTC. It codes for CASSYSPSVSYEQYF. The chain carries TRBV6-6 and TRBJ2-7; D gene ambiguous. CDR1 and CDR2 (germline): MNHNY, SVGAGI (reference sequence). This CDR3 spans 15 amino acids. Trimming took off 0 bases at V and 1 base at J, with 10 bases between the two ends.

This clone came up once. Within the sample, other DNA sequences also encode this same CDR3. This rearrangement joins TRBV5-4 to TRBJ2-1, with D unresolved. V was trimmed by 0 bases and J by 0 bases, leaving 10 bases between them. Germline V gives CDR1 SGHNT, CDR2 YYREEE (reference sequence). There are 16 residues in the CDR3. The CDR3 nucleotides are TGTGCCAGCAGCTTGGGGGTCAGGAGCTCCTACAATGAGCAGTTCTTC. It translates to CASSLGVRSSYNEQFF.

The chain is built from TRBV18 and TRBJ1-4, with D hard to call. Germline CDR1 is KGHSH and CDR2 is LQKENI. This CDR3 comprises 16 residues. Trimming pared 4 bases from V and 3 bases from J, leaving 15 bases between. For the CDR3, the DNA is TGTGCCAGCTCACGGAGCCAGTTAGGCGCTAATGAAAAACTGTTTTTT. This encodes CASSRSQLGANEKLFF.

The rearrangement joins TRBV28 to TRBJ2-7; D might be TRBD2 (6 bases). This CDR3 region has 15 residues. V lost 5 bases and J 2 bases, leaving 16 bases between the germline ends. Germline CDR1 MDHEN, CDR2 SYDVKM. CDR3 DNA: TGTGCCAGCAGTGGGGCCTCCACGGGGGCCTACGAGCAGTACTTC. Amino acids: CASSGASTGAYEQYF.

This sequence joins TRBV29-1 and TRBJ2-3; D gene ambiguous. V was trimmed by 4 bases and J by 0 bases, leaving 11 bases between them. The CDR3 is 14 residues long. From germline, CDR1 is SQVTM and CDR2 ANQGSEA. The CDR3 sequence: CSVGVSTSTDTQYF. DNA of the CDR3: TGCAGCGTTGGGGTGTCCACTAGCACAGATACGCAGTATTTT.

The genes are TRBV11-2 and TRBJ2-6; no reliable D call. Trimming took off 1 base at V and 1 base at J, with 2 bases between the two ends. This CDR3 region has 14 residues. Germline V gives CDR1 SGHAT, CDR2 FQNNGV. The CDR3 here is CASSLASGANVLTF. CDR3 bases: TGTGCCAGCAGCTTAGCGTCTGGGGCCAACGTCCTGACTTTC.

The rearrangement uses TRBV15 and TRBJ2-3; perhaps TRBD1 as D (6 bases). The ends were cut back, 2 bases at V and 0 bases at J, with 21 bases in the middle. Germline V gives CDR1 LNHNV, CDR2 YYDKDF (reference sequence). This CDR3 is built from 19 residues. The CDR3 bases are TGTGCCACCAGCAGAAATGGGAACCGGGACAACACTAGCACAGATACGCAGTATTTT. This translates into CATSRNGNRDNTSTDTQYF.